The 27 T cell receptor beta chains below all came from one sample that was sequenced in a study of shared clonotypes between healthy human individuals. Sequencing used immunoSEQ multiplex PCR; TCRdb keeps in-frame clones, though not all of them. The data contain approximately 470,000 clones, about 72% of them seen just once; the ten biggest clones take up approximately 12%. The sample taken for sequencing was PBMCs. These TCRs come from a woman aged 40 to 50 in good health. Some clones in this sample may be carry-over from other donors' samples.

The chain uses TRBV5-1 and TRBJ2-5, with TRBD1 matching 9 bases. V shed 5 bases and J 5 bases; nucleotides not matched to a gene: 7. CDR1 and CDR2 from the germline V gene are SGHRS and YFSETQ. The CDR3 totals 14 residues. CDR3: CASRDPQGAETQYF. CDR3 DNA sequence: TGCGCCAGCAGAGACCCACAGGGGGCGGAGACCCAGTACTTC.

This chain uses TRBV2 with TRBJ2-3; D gene ambiguous. This CDR3 is built from 15 residues. Per germline, CDR1 SNHLY and CDR2 FYNNEI. V was cut by 5 bases and J by 2 bases, with 14 bases left in between. CDR3 residues: CASSSGHKNTDTQYF. In DNA form, the CDR3 reads TGTGCCAGCAGTTCGGGTCATAAGAACACAGATACGCAGTATTTT.

This clone was recorded a few times. This chain uses TRBV7-3 with TRBJ1-5; no reliable D call. Germline V gives CDR1 SGHTA, CDR2 FQGTGA. V gave up 4 bases and J gave up 7 bases, with 11 bases separating them. The length of the CDR3 is 13 residues. In nucleotides, the CDR3 is TGTGCCAGCAGCTCCAGCCCGGGGCAGCCCCAGCATTTT. This translates into CASSSSPGQPQHF.

Here the CDR3 reads CASSYRAGSEQYF. CDR3 coding DNA: TGTGCCAGCAGTTACCGCGCCGGGAGCGAGCAGTACTTC. The chain combines TRBV6-6 with TRBJ2-7; D possibly corresponds to TRBD2 (6 bases). CDR3 length: 13 residues. Trimming removed 2 bases from V and 6 bases from J, with 11 bases in between. CDR1 and CDR2 from the germline V gene are MNHNY and SVGAGI (reference sequence).

This chain connects TRBV5-4 to TRBJ2-3; D is unclear. V was clipped by 4 bases and J by 2 bases, with 8 bases between them. Germline V CDR1 and CDR2: SGHNT, YYREEE (reference sequence). The CDR3 is made up of 13 amino acids. The CDR3 reads CASSLSSTDTQYF. CDR3 nucleotide sequence: TGTGCCAGCAGCCTATCATCCACAGATACGCAGTATTTT.

The chain carries TRBV29-1 and TRBJ2-5; 12 bases are shared with TRBD2. V lost 5 bases and J lost 3; bases outside the gene matches: 1. This CDR3 spans 13 amino acids. Germline CDR1 reads SQVTM; CDR2 reads ANQGSEA. CDR3: CSVRLAGEETQYF. The CDR3 region has the DNA TGCAGCGTTCGACTAGCGGGGGAAGAGACCCAGTACTTC.

The V call is TRBV5-1, the J call TRBJ1-2; D remains unclear. Trimming pared 5 bases from V and 7 bases from J, leaving 12 bases between. CDR3 size: 12 residues. The V gene's germline CDR1 is SGHRS and CDR2 YFSETQ. The CDR3 sequence: CASSDAAGGYTF. The CDR3 coding sequence is TGCGCCAGCAGTGACGCTGCGGGTGGCTACACCTTC.

This clone was seen many times. The chain links TRBV2 to TRBJ2-4; D could derive from TRBD1 or TRBD2 (5 bases each). The CDR3 covers 15 residues. Germline V CDR1 and CDR2: SNHLY, FYNNEI. Trimming cost V 2 bases and J 6 bases, with 14 bases left between them. CDR3 DNA sequence: TGTGCCAGCAGTGAATGGCCAGGGACGAGAAACATTCAGTACTTC. This encodes CASSEWPGTRNIQYF.

J is TRBJ1-1 and V is TRBV19; D call uncertain. V gave up 4 bases and J gave up 3 bases, with 18 bases separating them. Germline CDR1 LNHDA, CDR2 SQIVND (reference sequence). This CDR3 contains 16 residues. CDR3 coding DNA: TGTGCCAGTAGTACCTCAAGAACGACGGGGTACACTGAAGCTTTCTTT. Translation gives CASSTSRTTGYTEAFF.

CDR3 DNA sequence: TGTGCCAGCAGCTTAGATAGGCAGCCCCAGCATTTT. Amino acid sequence: CASSLDRQPQHF. The gene calls are TRBV7-2 and TRBJ1-5; D gene unclear. This CDR3 is built from 12 residues. CDR1 SGHTA and CDR2 FQGNSA come from the germline V gene. V lost 1 base, J lost 7 bases, and 5 bases lay in between.

Only a few counts were recorded for this clone. The chain links TRBV29-1 to TRBJ1-1, with 8 bases matching TRBD1. The CDR3 runs to 13 residues. Germline lookup yields CDR1 SQVTM and CDR2 ANQGSEA. V lost 6 bases to trimming and J lost 3 bases; unmatched junction nucleotides: 6. In nucleotides, the CDR3 is TGCAGCGTGGACAGGGTAGGGGACACTGAAGCTTTCTTT. This translates into CSVDRVGDTEAFF.

V is TRBV7-9 and J is TRBJ2-7; no clear D. From germline, CDR1 is SEHNR and CDR2 FQNEAQ (reference sequence). The CDR3 consists of 14 residues. Trimming took 3 bases from V and 5 from J, leaving 14 bases between them. The CDR3 DNA follows: TGTGCCAGCAGCTTCCCGGAAGAACTAAACGAGCAGTACTTC. Amino acid sequence: CASSFPEELNEQYF.

This sequence joins TRBV27 and TRBJ1-4; no firm D call. Germline-derived CDR1 and CDR2 are MNHEY and SMNVEV (reference sequence). This CDR3 is 13 amino acids long. Trimming shortened V by 10 bases and J by 8 bases, and 17 bases separated the two germline ends. CDR3 coding DNA: TGTGCCACCCGTCGGAGGGAGCAAGAAAAACTGTTTTTT. It is translated as CATRRREQEKLFF.

The genes are TRBV6-5 and TRBJ1-2; D unresolved. Between the trimmed V and J ends, which lost 6 bases and 2 bases, there was a span of 10 bases. The CDR3 contains 13 residues. Germline V gene lookup returns CDR1 MNHEY and CDR2 SVGAGI. The CDR3: CASSRRPNYGYTF. Written as DNA, the CDR3 is TGTGCCAGCAGCCGACGGCCCAACTATGGCTACACCTTC.

This sequence joins TRBV5-1 and TRBJ2-1; TRBD1 aligns across 7 bases. V trimming: 0 bases; J trimming: 5 bases; junction bases outside the gene matches: 2. Looked up from germline, CDR1 is SGHRS and CDR2 is YFSETQ. This CDR3 has 14 amino acids. The CDR3 DNA sequence: TGCGCCAGCAGCTTGGTGGGACAGAACAATGAGCAGTTCTTC. It translates to CASSLVGQNNEQFF.

This clone was seen a single time. The gene calls are TRBV19 and TRBJ1-2; no firm D call. This CDR3 is 15 amino acids long. The germline V gene encodes CDR1 LNHDA and CDR2 SQIVND (reference sequence). Trimming took off 9 bases at V and 7 bases at J, with 24 bases between the two ends. CDR3 sequence (DNA): TGTGCCAGCCACGCTCCCGGGAGCTTTGTTGGTGGCTACACCTTC. It specifies CASHAPGSFVGGYTF. The whole variable domain, remainder taken from reference TRBV19 and TRBJ1-2, is DGGITQSPKYLFRKEGQNVTLSCEQNLNHDAMYWYRQDPGQGLRLIYYSQIVNDFQKGDIAEGYSVSREKKESFPLTVTSAQKNPTAFYLCASHAPGSFVGGYTFGSGTRLTVV.

The V call is TRBV7-6, the J call TRBJ2-3, with TRBD2 matching over 14 bases. Germline V lookup: CDR1 SGHVS, CDR2 FNYEAQ. This CDR3 has 16 amino acids. V trimming: 4 bases; J trimming: 4 bases; junction bases outside the gene matches: 4. The CDR3 reads CASSSGLAGVADTQYF. The DNA for the CDR3 is TGTGCCAGCAGCTCGGGACTAGCGGGAGTGGCAGATACGCAGTATTTT. The full variable domain, in which reference TRBV7-6 and TRBJ2-3 provide the parts outside the CDR3, is GAGVSQSPRYKVTKRGQDVALRCDPISGHVSLYWYRQALGQGPEFLTYFNYEAQQDKSGLPNDRFSAERPEGSISTLTIQRTEQRDSAMYRCASSSGLAGVADTQYFGPGTRLTVL.

The V and J genes are TRBV5-1 and TRBJ2-1, with TRBD1 identical over 12 bases. Trimming took 7 bases from V and 8 from J; bases not matched to a gene: 7. Per the germline V gene, CDR1 is SGHRS and CDR2 is YFSETQ. CDR3 size: 14 residues. The CDR3 loop reads CASSGTGGVYEQFF. DNA of the CDR3: TGCGCCAGCTCCGGGACAGGGGGCGTCTATGAGCAGTTCTTC.

About this clone itself: Distinct nucleotide sequences in the sample also encode this CDR3. The V gene is TRBV11-2, the J gene TRBJ2-7; 11 bases fit TRBD2. Germline-derived CDR1 and CDR2 are SGHAT and FQNNGV. The CDR3 loop spans 16 amino acids. With V trimmed by 4 bases and J by 1 base, 6 bases remained unmatched. This CDR3 is CASSSTTSGRSYEQYF. CDR3 bases: TGTGCCAGCAGCTCAACCACTAGCGGGAGATCCTACGAGCAGTACTTC.

This rearrangement joins TRBV27 to TRBJ2-7; D unresolved. This CDR3 is built from 13 residues. Trimming cost V 3 bases and J 2 bases, with 8 bases left between them. Germline V CDR1 and CDR2: MNHEY, SMNVEV (reference sequence). CDR3: CASSFDPTYEQYF. In DNA form, the CDR3 reads TGTGCCAGCAGTTTCGACCCGACCTACGAGCAGTACTTC.

The CDR3 protein is CAISEGAPGAQYF. As DNA, the CDR3 is TGTGCCATCAGTGAGGGGGCACCCGGGGCCCAGTACTTC. The chain joins TRBV10-3 to TRBJ2-5; D tentatively fits TRBD1 or TRBD2 (5 bases each). Trimming stripped 2 bases from V and 9 bases from J, with 13 bases between. The CDR3 spans 13 residues. Germline lookup yields CDR1 ENHRY and CDR2 SYGVKD.

V and J are TRBV18 and TRBJ2-1, with D possibly matching TRBD1 (5 bases). Germline-derived CDR1 and CDR2 are KGHSH and LQKENI. CDR3 size: 14 residues. V was shortened by 0 bases and J by 8 bases, with 11 bases between the two germline ends. The chain's CDR3 is CASSPPAGNYEQFF. The CDR3 DNA sequence: TGTGCCAGCTCACCACCGGCAGGGAACTATGAGCAGTTCTTC.

The chain links TRBV13 to TRBJ2-7; D gene unclear. This CDR3 comprises 13 residues. Looked up from germline, CDR1 is PRHDT and CDR2 is FYEKMQ (reference sequence). Trimming shortened V by 1 base and J by 2 bases, and 6 bases separated the two germline ends. CDR3 amino acids: CASSLVGPYEQYF. The CDR3, as DNA: TGTGCCAGCAGCTTAGTAGGCCCCTACGAGCAGTACTTC.

The chain couples TRBV18 to TRBJ2-7; D is perhaps TRBD1 (6 bases). The length of the CDR3 is 15 residues. With 6 bases removed from V and 0 bases from J, the gap between germline ends came to 15 bases. Germline CDR1 is KGHSH and CDR2 is LQKENI. The CDR3 spells CASSIGQLASYEQYF. CDR3 nucleotides: TGTGCCAGCTCCATAGGACAGTTGGCCTCCTACGAGCAGTACTTC. Variable domain in full (rest from reference TRBV18 and TRBJ2-7): NAGVMQNPRHLVRRRGQEARLRCSPMKGHSHVYWYRQLPEEGLKFMVYLQKENIIDESGMPKERFSAEFPKEGPSILRIQQVVRGDSAAYFCASSIGQLASYEQYFGPGTRLTVT.

The V and J genes are TRBV5-4 and TRBJ1-5, with D tentatively TRBD1 (5 bases). Looked up from germline, CDR1 is SGHNT and CDR2 is YYREEE (reference sequence). CDR3 length: 15 residues. Deletions cut 4 bases from V and 6 bases from J, with 17 bases between. CDR3 sequence (DNA): TGTGCCAGCAGCCAAGATCGGACGGGGGGTCAGCCCCAGCATTTT. It is translated as CASSQDRTGGQPQHF.

The CDR3 protein is CASSPARFDQPQHF. The CDR3 DNA sequence: TGTGCCAGCAGCCCGGCTAGGTTCGATCAGCCCCAGCATTTT. The rearrangement links TRBV2 to TRBJ1-5; D unclear. The CDR3 length is 14 residues. The V gene lost 6 bases and the J gene lost 5 bases, with 14 bases spanning the gap. Germline V gene sequence: CDR1 SNHLY, CDR2 FYNNEI.

V usage is TRBV5-1 and J usage is TRBJ2-5; 11 positions agree with TRBD2. The CDR3 contains 17 residues. Germline V CDR1 and CDR2: SGHRS, YFSETQ. The junction had 6 bases not matched to a gene; V was cut back by 0 bases and J by 2 bases. The CDR3 DNA reads TGCGCCAGCAGCTTGGCAGCTAGCGGGAGGTATCAAGAGACCCAGTACTTC. It encodes CASSLAASGRYQETQYF. Full variable domain (remainder filled in from reference TRBV5-1 and TRBJ2-5): KAGVTQTPRYLIKTRGQQVTLSCSPISGHRSVSWYQQTPGQGLQFLFEYFSETQRNKGNFPGRFSGRQFSNSRSEMNVSTLELGDSALYLCASSLAASGRYQETQYFGPGTRLLVL.